A selection of T cell receptor beta chains follows, all from one sample in a study of response to subunit inactivated influenza vaccine. TCRdb fed the RT-PCR reads into MiXCR, producing one record per CDR3 protein. The table includes more than 200,000 distinct CDR3 sequences, 10% to 15% detected once. The sample was non-naive T cells sorted from PBMCs, taken around two weeks before vaccination. Receptor source: a man aged 50 to 59 who received an inactivated influenza vaccine. CDR3s leave out the opening cysteine and the closing phenylalanine or tryptophan. The D gene is left open where the match is weak.

V	J	D	CDR3
TRBV11-1	TRBJ2-3	.	ASSLGTGTDTQY
TRBV20-1	TRBJ1-5	.	SARSKWGTSTSNQPQH
TRBV7-9	TRBJ2-1	TRBD2	ASSLQPSGGNEQF
TRBV28	TRBJ2-3	TRBD2	ASSLKYGTSYSDTQY
TRBV7-2	TRBJ1-4	.	ASGGGGTTNEKLF
TRBV2	TRBJ2-1	.	ASSELGSSKF
TRBV3-1	TRBJ2-1	TRBD2	ASSQDLAGGHNEQF
TRBV6-2/TRBV6-3	TRBJ1-5	TRBD1	ASRRDSYQPQH
TRBV10-3	TRBJ1-5	.	AISESGNQPQH
TRBV6-5	TRBJ2-7	TRBD1	ASSFNRGLGEQY
TRBV28	TRBJ1-1	.	ASSLGLGPTLGTEAF
TRBV18	TRBJ2-3	.	ASSPPGAADTQY
TRBV20-1	TRBJ2-7	TRBD1	SGSDGTVKNEQY
TRBV6-1	TRBJ2-2	TRBD1	ASSEGTGSTGELF
TRBV24-1	TRBJ1-1	.	ATMYGDNTEAF
TRBV20-1	TRBJ2-5	.	SAEGTETQY
TRBV6-2/TRBV6-3	TRBJ2-7	.	AVKPGEWSYEQY
TRBV29-1	TRBJ2-1	TRBD2	SVASSGVVRENNEQF
TRBV28	TRBJ2-7	TRBD2	ASSLLASGRLAYEQY
TRBV7-2	TRBJ2-4	.	ASSLALQLAKNIQY
TRBV9	TRBJ2-1	.	ASSALYNEQF
TRBV28	TRBJ2-7	TRBD1	ASRGQGYEQY
TRBV5-1	TRBJ2-7	.	ARLLRTLTYEQY
TRBV24-1	TRBJ2-1	TRBD2	ATSDLGLAGLDEQF
TRBV11-1	TRBJ2-1	TRBD2	ASSFLAGWEGHNEQF
TRBV6-2/TRBV6-3	TRBJ2-2	.	ASRKETEYTGELF
TRBV28	TRBJ1-5	TRBD1	ASSGQGPPNQPQH
TRBV7-3	TRBJ1-4	TRBD1	ASSPRTGGVATNEKLF
TRBV29-1	TRBJ2-1	TRBD1	SLQRQGRTGEQF
TRBV2	TRBJ2-2	.	ASSDYFLDKNTGELF
TRBV9	TRBJ2-1	.	ASSVDEVGSNEQF
TRBV7-3	TRBJ1-5	TRBD1	ASSLTGQDAVFSNQPQH
TRBV7-2	TRBJ2-2	.	ASSIDLTNTGELF
TRBV20-1	TRBJ1-5	.	SALQGTLNQPQH
TRBV12-3/TRBV12-4	TRBJ1-2	TRBD1	ASSQTGGWDYGYT
TRBV21-1	TRBJ2-7	.	ASSKITYEQY
TRBV29-1	TRBJ1-1	.	SVTQGPLNTEAF
TRBV7-9	TRBJ2-5	.	ASSLEGLGTSETQY
TRBV30	TRBJ2-7	.	AWSEGQPYEQY